This is a list of T cell receptor beta chains from one sample in a study of T cell changes during pregnancy in multiple sclerosis. Measured with immunoSEQ multiplex PCR; TCRdb has only the in-frame clones, and not every one. The table includes tens of thousands of clones, roughly 90% detected once. The material sequenced was peripheral blood, taken in the second trimester of pregnancy. These receptors were obtained from a female donor with multiple sclerosis, enrolled in a pregnancy study. The CDR3 runs from the conserved cysteine through the conserved F or W. The D gene is left open where the match is weak.

TRBJ1-6 - TRBV11-2 CASSLAGETNSPLHF
TRBJ1-1 - TRBV7-2 CASSTGVGNTEAFF
TRBJ2-2 - TRBV7-3 CASSWDSSGNTGELFF
TRBJ1-2 - TRBV5-4 CASSARREYYGYTF
TRBJ1-1 TRBD1 TRBV5-4 CASSLDWGTGEAFF
TRBJ1-5 - TRBV19 CASSMEGASNQPQHF
TRBJ1-2 TRBD1 TRBV27 CASSLTGVPGYTF
TRBJ1-1 - TRBV5-1 CASSLAQGHTEAFF
TRBJ1-1 - TRBV7-2 CASSLVGGALNTEAFF
TRBJ2-6 - TRBV5-1 CASSSSSGANVLTF
TRBJ1-1 TRBD1 TRBV29-1 CSVGDSGAFF
TRBJ2-7 TRBD2 TRBV6-1 CASSEEEAGVDEQYF
TRBJ1-1 - TRBV27 CASSLSKGGGTEAFF
TRBJ1-5 - TRBV7-9 CASSQTDQPQHF
TRBJ2-2 TRBD2 TRBV13 CASSLSTSGISGELFF
TRBJ2-5 TRBD1 TRBV27 CASRYQGAGQETQYF
TRBJ1-4 - TRBV5-5 CASSWAPSSTNEKLFF
TRBJ2-1 - TRBV11-2 CASSLGRGNEQFF
TRBJ2-2 - TRBV7-3 CASSLGGPELFF
TRBJ2-1 TRBD2 TRBV11-3 CASSFGLAEAPEQFF
TRBJ1-1 TRBD1 TRBV7-9 CASSPQGASNTEAFF
TRBJ2-1 TRBD2 TRBV9 CASSVEERGGTYNEQFF
TRBJ2-7 - TRBV6-4 CASIRTPSYEQYF
TRBJ2-5 - TRBV5-6 CASSLGGPTGETQYF
TRBJ2-3 TRBD2 TRBV9 CAPGGSTDTQYF
TRBJ1-3 TRBD1 TRBV28 CASIKTEVDRGIHGNTIYF
TRBJ2-7 TRBD2 TRBV5-1 CASSLFPSGGSEQYF
TRBJ2-7 TRBD2 TRBV11-2 CASSLGASGSGYEQYF
TRBJ2-5 TRBD2 TRBV7-2 CASSASTSAIETQYF
TRBJ1-5 - TRBV18 CASSPQTGDQPQHF
TRBJ2-3 TRBD2 TRBV7-2 CASSFLLAGGPGTDTQYF
TRBJ1-5 - TRBV28 CASSEGGGQPQHF
TRBJ1-4 - TRBV21-1 CASIREGANEKLFF
TRBJ2-7 TRBD2 TRBV4-1 CASSQDTLAGAYEQYF
TRBJ2-6 TRBD1 TRBV28 CASLDRVDTNVLTF
TRBJ2-3 TRBD2 TRBV7-3 CASSLTSGTDTQYF
TRBJ2-1 TRBD2 TRBV7-6 CASSLRSRLAGEVPYNEQFF